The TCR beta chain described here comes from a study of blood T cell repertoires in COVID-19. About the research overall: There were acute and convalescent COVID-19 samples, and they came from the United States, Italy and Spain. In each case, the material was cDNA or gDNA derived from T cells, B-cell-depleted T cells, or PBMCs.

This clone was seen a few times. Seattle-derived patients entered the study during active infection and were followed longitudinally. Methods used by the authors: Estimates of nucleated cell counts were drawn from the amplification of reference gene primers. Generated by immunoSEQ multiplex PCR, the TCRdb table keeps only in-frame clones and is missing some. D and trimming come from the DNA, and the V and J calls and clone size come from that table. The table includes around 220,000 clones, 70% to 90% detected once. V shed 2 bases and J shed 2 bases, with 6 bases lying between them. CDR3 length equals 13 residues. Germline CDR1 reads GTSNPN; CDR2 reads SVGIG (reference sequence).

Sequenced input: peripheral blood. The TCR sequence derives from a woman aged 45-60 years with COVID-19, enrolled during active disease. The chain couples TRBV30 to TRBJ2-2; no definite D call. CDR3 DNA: TGTGCCTGGAGTAATCAAAACACCGGGGAGCTGTTTTTT. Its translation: CAWSNQNTGELFF.